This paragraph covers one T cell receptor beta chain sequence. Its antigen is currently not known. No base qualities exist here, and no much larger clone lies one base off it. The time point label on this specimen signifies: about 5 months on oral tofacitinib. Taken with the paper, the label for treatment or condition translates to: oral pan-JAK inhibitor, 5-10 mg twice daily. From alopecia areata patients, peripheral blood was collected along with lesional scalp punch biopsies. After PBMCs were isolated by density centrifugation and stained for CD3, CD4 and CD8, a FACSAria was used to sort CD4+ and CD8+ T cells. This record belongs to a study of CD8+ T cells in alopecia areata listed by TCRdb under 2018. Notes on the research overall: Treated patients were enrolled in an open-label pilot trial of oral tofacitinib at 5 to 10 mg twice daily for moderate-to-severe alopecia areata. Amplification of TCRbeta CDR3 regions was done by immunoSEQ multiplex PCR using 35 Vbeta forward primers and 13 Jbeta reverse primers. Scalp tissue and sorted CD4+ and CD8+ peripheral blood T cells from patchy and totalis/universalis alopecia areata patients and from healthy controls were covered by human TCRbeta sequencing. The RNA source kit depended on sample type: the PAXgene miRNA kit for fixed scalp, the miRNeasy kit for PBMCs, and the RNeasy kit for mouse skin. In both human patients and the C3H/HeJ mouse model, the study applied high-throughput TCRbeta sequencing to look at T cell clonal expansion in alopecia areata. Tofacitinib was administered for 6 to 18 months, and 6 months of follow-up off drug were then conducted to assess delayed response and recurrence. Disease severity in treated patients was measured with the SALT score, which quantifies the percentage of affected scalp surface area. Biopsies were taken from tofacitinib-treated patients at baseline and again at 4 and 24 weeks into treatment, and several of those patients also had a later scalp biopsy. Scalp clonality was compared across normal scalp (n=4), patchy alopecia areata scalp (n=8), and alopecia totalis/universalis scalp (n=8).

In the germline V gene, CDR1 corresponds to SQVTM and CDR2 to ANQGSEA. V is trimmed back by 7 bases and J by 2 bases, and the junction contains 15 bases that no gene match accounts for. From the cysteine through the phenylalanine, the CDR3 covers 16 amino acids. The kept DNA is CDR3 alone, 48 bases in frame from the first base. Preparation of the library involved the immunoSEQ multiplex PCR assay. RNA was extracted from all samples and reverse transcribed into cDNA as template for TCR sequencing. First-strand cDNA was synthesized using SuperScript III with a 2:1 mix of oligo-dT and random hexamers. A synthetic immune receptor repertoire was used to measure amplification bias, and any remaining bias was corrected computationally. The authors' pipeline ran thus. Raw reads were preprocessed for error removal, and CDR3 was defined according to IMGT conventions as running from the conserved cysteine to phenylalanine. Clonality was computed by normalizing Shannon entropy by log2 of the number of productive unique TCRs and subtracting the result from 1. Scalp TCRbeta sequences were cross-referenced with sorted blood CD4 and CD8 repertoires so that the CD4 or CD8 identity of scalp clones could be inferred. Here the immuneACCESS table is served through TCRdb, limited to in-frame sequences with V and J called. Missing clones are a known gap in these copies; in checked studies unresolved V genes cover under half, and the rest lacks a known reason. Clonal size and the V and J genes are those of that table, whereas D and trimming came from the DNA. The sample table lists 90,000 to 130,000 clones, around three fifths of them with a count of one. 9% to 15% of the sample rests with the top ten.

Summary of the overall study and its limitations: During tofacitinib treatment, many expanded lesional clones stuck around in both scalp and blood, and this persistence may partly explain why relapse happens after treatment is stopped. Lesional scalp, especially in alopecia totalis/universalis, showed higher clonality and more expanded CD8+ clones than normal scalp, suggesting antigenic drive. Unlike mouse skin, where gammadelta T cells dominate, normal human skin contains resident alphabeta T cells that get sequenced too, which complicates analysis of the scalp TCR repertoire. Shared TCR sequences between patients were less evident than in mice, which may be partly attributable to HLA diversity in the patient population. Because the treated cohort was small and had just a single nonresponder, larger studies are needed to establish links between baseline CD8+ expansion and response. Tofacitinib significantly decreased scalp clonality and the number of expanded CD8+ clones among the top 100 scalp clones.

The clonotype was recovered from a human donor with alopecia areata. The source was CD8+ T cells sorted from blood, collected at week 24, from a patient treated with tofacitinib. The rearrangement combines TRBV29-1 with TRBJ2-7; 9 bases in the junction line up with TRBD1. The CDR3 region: CSGITGGEKRTYEQYF. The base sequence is TGCAGCGGGATCACAGGGGGCGAAAAGCGGACCTACGAGCAGTACTTC.